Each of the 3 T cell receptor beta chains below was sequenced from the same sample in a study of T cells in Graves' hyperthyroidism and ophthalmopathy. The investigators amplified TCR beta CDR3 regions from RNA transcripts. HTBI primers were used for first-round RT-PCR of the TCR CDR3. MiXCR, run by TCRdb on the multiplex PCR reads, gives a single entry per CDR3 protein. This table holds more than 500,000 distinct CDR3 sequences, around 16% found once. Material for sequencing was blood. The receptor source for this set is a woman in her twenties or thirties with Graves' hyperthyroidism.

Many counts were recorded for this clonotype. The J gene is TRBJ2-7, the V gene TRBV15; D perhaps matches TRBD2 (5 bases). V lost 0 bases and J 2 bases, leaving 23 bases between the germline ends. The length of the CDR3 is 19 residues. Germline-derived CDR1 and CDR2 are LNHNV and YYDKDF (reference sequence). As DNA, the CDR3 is TGTGCCACCAGCAGAGACCCTAGGACGCAGCTAACTAGGACCTACGAGCAGTACTTC. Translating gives CATSRDPRTQLTRTYEQYF.

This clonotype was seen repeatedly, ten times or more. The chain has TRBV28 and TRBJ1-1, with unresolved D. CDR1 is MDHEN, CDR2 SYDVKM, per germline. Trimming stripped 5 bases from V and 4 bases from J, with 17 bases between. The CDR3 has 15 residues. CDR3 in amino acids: CASSSTLGSRTEAFF. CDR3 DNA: TGTGCCAGCAGTAGCACTCTGGGTTCGCGCACTGAAGCTTTCTTT.

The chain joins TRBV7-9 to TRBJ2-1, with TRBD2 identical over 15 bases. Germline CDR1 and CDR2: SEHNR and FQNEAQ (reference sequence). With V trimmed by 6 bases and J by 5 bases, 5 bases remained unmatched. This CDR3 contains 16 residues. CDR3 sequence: CASSTGTSGRNNEQFF. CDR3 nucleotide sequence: TGTGCCAGCAGTACCGGGACTAGCGGGAGGAACAATGAGCAGTTCTTC. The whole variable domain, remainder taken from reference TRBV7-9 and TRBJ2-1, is DTGVSQNPRHKITKRGQNVTFRCDPISEHNRLYWYRQTLGQGPEFLTYFQNEAQLEKSRLLSDRFSAERPKGSFSTLEIQRTEQGDSAMYLCASSTGTSGRNNEQFFGPGTRLTVL.